Listed below are T cell receptor beta chains from one sample, sequenced in a study of PD-1 blockade in mismatch repair-deficient tumors. This table comes from immunoSEQ multiplex PCR, and its TCRdb copy is limited to in-frame clones, with some not included. This table holds roughly 10,000 clones, 86% found once. For these TCRs, the target antigens are not known. This specimen consisted of cells cultured in vitro, obtained from a patient treated with pembrolizumab. These receptors were taken from an adult with mismatch repair-deficient cancer. The conserved cysteine and the conserved F or W are not part of the CDR3 here.

>TRBV7-3|TRBJ2-1
ASSPVGTGYNEQF
>TRBV5-1|TRBJ2-5
ASSLVGTSGETQY
>TRBV21-1|TRBJ2-3
ASSKVTVRHSRSTDTQY
>TRBV7-9|TRBJ2-2
ASSTLAPNTGELF
>TRBV6-1|TRBJ1-4
ASSPRGQANEKLF
>TRBV7-3|TRBJ2-1
ASSLTSGYYNEQF
>TRBV19|TRBJ2-3
ASRTSGYTDTQY
>TRBV18|TRBJ1-3
ASSRDGPLNGNTIY
>TRBV9|TRBJ1-5
ASSPTTGMGQPQH
>TRBV18|TRBJ2-7
ASSLDHREQY
>TRBV6-6|TRBJ1-2
ASISPVLYGYT
>TRBV11-3|TRBJ1-2
ASSLEAGGNYGYT
>TRBV7-7|TRBJ2-7
ASSFGTDYEQY
>TRBV7-8|TRBJ1-1
ASSSTVNTEAF
>TRBV4-2|TRBJ1-1
ASSRPTGEGTEAF
>TRBV4-1|TRBJ1-5
ASSSWEDNQPQH